These T cell receptor beta chains were read from a single sample in a study of T cells in Graves' hyperthyroidism and ophthalmopathy. MiXCR, run by TCRdb on the multiplex PCR reads, gives a single entry per CDR3 protein. The sample shows about 520,000 distinct CDR3 sequences, around a quarter of them seen only once. Sequenced material: blood. The source is a woman aged 25 to 39 with Graves' ophthalmopathy. Each CDR3 is given with its conserved first and last residue. The D gene is left open where the match is weak. Expanded clones get a size class; other rows say once, few or many, or leave the size out.

size	D	V	J	DNA	CDR3
many	NA	TRBV12-3/TRBV12-4	TRBJ2-3	TGTGCCAGCATGAGGAGGAGTGGCACAGATACGCAGTATTTT	CASMRRSGTDTQYF
many	NA	TRBV6-2/TRBV6-3	TRBJ2-6	TGTGCCAGCGGACACATTTCTGGGGCCAACGTCCTGACTTTC	CASGHISGANVLTF
NA	TRBD1	TRBV29-1	TRBJ1-1	TGCAGCGTTGAAGATCGGGGACAGGGGAACACTGAAGCTTTCTTT	CSVEDRGQGNTEAFF
NA	NA	TRBV20-1	TRBJ2-5	TGCAGTGCTAGACGGACAATTAAAGAGACCCAGTACTTC	CSARRTIKETQYF
many	NA	TRBV20-1	TRBJ1-5	TGCAGTGCTAGAGATCAGCGCAGGGGAGGAAGCAATCAGCCCCAGCATTTT	CSARDQRRGGSNQPQHF
few	NA	TRBV11-1	TRBJ2-5	TGTGCCAGCAGCTTAGTCCAGAAGGGGGAGACCCAGTACTTC	CASSLVQKGETQYF
NA	TRBD1	TRBV4-1	TRBJ1-3	TGCGCCAGCAGCCAAGAGGGACAGGGCATCGCGAACACCATATATTTT	CASSQEGQGIANTIYF
NA	NA	TRBV19	TRBJ1-4	TGTGCCAGTAGTATCACCGGGCGAAATGAAAAACTGTTTTTT	CASSITGRNEKLFF
many	NA	TRBV4-3	TRBJ2-4	TGCGCCAGCAGCCAAGGGGGGGACATTCAGTACTTC	CASSQGGDIQYF
many	NA	TRBV6-5	TRBJ1-2	TGTGCCAGCAGTTACGGGCAGCTTACTAACTATGGCTACACCTTC	CASSYGQLTNYGYTF
many	NA	TRBV7-8	TRBJ2-5	TGTGCCAGCAGACGGGACCACCAAGAGACCCAGTACTTC	CASRRDHQETQYF
NA	NA	TRBV20-1	TRBJ2-7	TGCAGTGCCAAGGCTTATTCCGGAAACTTCTACGAGCAGTACTTC	CSAKAYSGNFYEQYF
NA	TRBD1	TRBV2	TRBJ1-2	TGTGCCAGCATCCCCGCGGGACAGGGATACTATGGCTACACCTTC	CASIPAGQGYYGYTF
many	TRBD1	TRBV6-1	TRBJ2-7	TGTGCCAGCAGGGCCCGGGACAGGTGGACCTACGAGCAGTACTTC	CASRARDRWTYEQYF
NA	TRBD2	TRBV2	TRBJ2-7	TGTGCCAGCAGGAGGTCTAGCGGGAGCCACGAGCAGTACTTC	CASRRSSGSHEQYF
few	TRBD1	TRBV19	TRBJ2-7	TGTGCCAGTAGTATCTCCGGGACAGGGAGCTACGAGCAGTACTTC	CASSISGTGSYEQYF
few	NA	TRBV27	TRBJ1-5	TGTGCCAGCAGTTTATCCCCGCAAGGAAATCAGCCCCAGCATTTT	CASSLSPQGNQPQHF
many	NA	TRBV20-1	TRBJ2-5	TGCAGTGCGACCCGATCCGCCGGAGAGACCCAGTACTTC	CSATRSAGETQYF
many	TRBD1	TRBV7-9	TRBJ1-1	TGTGCCAGCAGCTTCCGGACAGGGCACACTGAAGCTTTCTTT	CASSFRTGHTEAFF
many	TRBD1	TRBV12-3/TRBV12-4	TRBJ1-6	TGTGCCAGCAGTTTAACCCGGGGGGACAGCGGTTCACCCCTCCACTTT	CASSLTRGDSGSPLHF
many	NA	TRBV2	TRBJ2-5	TGTGCCAGCAGTGAAGCGTTGGCATTGCGAGAGACCCAGTACTTC	CASSEALALRETQYF
few	NA	TRBV12-3/TRBV12-4	TRBJ2-6	TGTGCCAGCACTACAAGGGGGGTTCAGGCCAACGTCCTGACTTTC	CASTTRGVQANVLTF
many	TRBD1	TRBV12-3/TRBV12-4	TRBJ1-5	TGTGCCAGCAGCCCTGAAAGGGCAGGGGGGCCCCAGCATTTT	CASSPERAGGPQHF
NA	NA	TRBV2	TRBJ2-7	TGTGCCAGCAGTGAAATTAGAGCCTACGAGCAGTACTTC	CASSEIRAYEQYF
NA	TRBD1	TRBV20-1	TRBJ2-7	TGCAGTGCTGCGGGGGACAGGGTAGGGTACGAGCAGTACTTC	CSAAGDRVGYEQYF
many	NA	TRBV12-3/TRBV12-4	TRBJ2-5	TGTGCCAGCACCCTTAACGACCCCGGTGTCGAGACCCAGTACTTC	CASTLNDPGVETQYF
few	TRBD2	TRBV6-5	TRBJ2-7	TGTGCCAGCAGTTCAACTAGCGGGGCCTCCTACGAGCAGTACTTC	CASSSTSGASYEQYF
many	NA	TRBV12-3/TRBV12-4	TRBJ2-5	TGTGCCAGCAGTTTGGGCCTAGATGCAGAGACCCAGTACTTC	CASSLGLDAETQYF
NA	NA	TRBV10-3	TRBJ2-7	TGTGCCATCAGTGGGACAGACATCTACGAGCAGTACTTC	CAISGTDIYEQYF
many	TRBD1	TRBV7-2	TRBJ1-2	TGTGCCAGCAGCTCTAGAGGACAGGGTTATGGCTACACCTTC	CASSSRGQGYGYTF
many	NA	TRBV4-3	TRBJ1-3	TGCGCCAGCAGCCAACCCGGGGTCGGAAACACCATATATTTT	CASSQPGVGNTIYF
many	NA	TRBV20-1	TRBJ1-2	TGCAGTGCTAGCAATGTCGGATCTAACTATGGCTACACCTTC	CSASNVGSNYGYTF
few	NA	TRBV12-3/TRBV12-4	TRBJ1-2	TGTGCCAGCAGTTTACGGCGCCATGGCTACACCTTC	CASSLRRHGYTF
NA	NA	TRBV2	TRBJ1-5	TGTGCCAGCAGATCGACCCGCCTAGGGAATCAGCCCCAGCATTTT	CASRSTRLGNQPQHF
many	TRBD1	TRBV15	TRBJ1-3	TGTGCCACCAGCAGAGCGACAGGGGCAAACACCATATATTTT	CATSRATGANTIYF
many	NA	TRBV5-6	TRBJ2-7	TGTGCCAGCAGCTTTGCATATCATCAGTACGAGCAGTACTTC	CASSFAYHQYEQYF
NA	TRBD1	TRBV2	TRBJ2-5	TGTGCCAGCAGTGCCGGGACAGGCCAAGAGACCCAGTACTTC	CASSAGTGQETQYF
few	NA	TRBV10-1	TRBJ1-1	TGCGCCAGCAGTGACCGGCCTAATTCCGAAGCTTTCTTT	CASSDRPNSEAFF
many	NA	TRBV5-1	TRBJ2-5	TGCGCCAGCAGCTTGGATCGGCTAGCGTCAATACAAGAGACCCAGTACTTC	CASSLDRLASIQETQYF
few	NA	TRBV7-6	TRBJ1-1	TGTGCCAGCAGCCGGGACGATGGAACTGAAGCTTTCTTT	CASSRDDGTEAFF